The rows below give T cell receptor beta chains drawn from one sample of a study of T cells in Graves' hyperthyroidism and ophthalmopathy. TCRdb itself ran the multiplex PCR reads through MiXCR, one entry per CDR3 protein. The sample records around 440,000 distinct CDR3 sequences, 15% to 19% being singletons. Sequencing was performed on blood. The source of these receptors is a woman between 18 and 29 years old with Graves' hyperthyroidism. Both conserved end residues are part of each CDR3. Each record gives: J gene, D gene, V gene, clone size, CDR3 DNA, CDR3 protein. The D gene is left open where the match is weak. Size is omitted from some rows. Given values are once, few, many or a class for expanded clones.

J gene: TRBJ2-1; D gene: .; V gene: TRBV12-3/TRBV12-4; clone size: .; CDR3 DNA: TGTGCCAGCAGGCGCTGGGACACCGGGAGATACAATGAGCAGTTCTTC; CDR3 protein: CASRRWDTGRYNEQFF
J gene: TRBJ2-3; D gene: TRBD2; V gene: TRBV6-1; clone size: .; CDR3 DNA: TGTGCCAGCACGGCAGGGGCTAGCGGGAGGAGGACAGATACGCAGTATTTT; CDR3 protein: CASTAGASGRRTDTQYF
J gene: TRBJ2-3; D gene: .; V gene: TRBV15; clone size: .; CDR3 DNA: TGTGCCACCAGTTCTTTCACAGATACGCAGTATTTT; CDR3 protein: CATSSFTDTQYF
J gene: TRBJ1-4; D gene: TRBD1; V gene: TRBV6-1; clone size: few; CDR3 DNA: TGTGCCAGCATACCGTCGAACAGGGGTTATGAAAAACTGTTTTTT; CDR3 protein: CASIPSNRGYEKLFF
J gene: TRBJ2-3; D gene: TRBD2; V gene: TRBV9; clone size: many; CDR3 DNA: TGTGCCAGCAGCGTAGGGGCTAGCGGGCCCCCAGATACGCAGTATTTT; CDR3 protein: CASSVGASGPPDTQYF
J gene: TRBJ2-1; D gene: TRBD2; V gene: TRBV5-1; clone size: many; CDR3 DNA: TGCGCCAGCAGCCCCAGACTAGCGGGACTACGGGAGAATGAGCAGTTCTTC; CDR3 protein: CASSPRLAGLRENEQFF
J gene: TRBJ2-7; D gene: .; V gene: TRBV19; clone size: few; CDR3 DNA: TGTGCCAGTAGTGCCCCTGGCGAGCAGTACTTC; CDR3 protein: CASSAPGEQYF
J gene: TRBJ2-2; D gene: TRBD1; V gene: TRBV27; clone size: many; CDR3 DNA: TGTGCCAGCAGTTTGATTCGACAGGGGGCCCCCGGGGAGCTGTTTTTT; CDR3 protein: CASSLIRQGAPGELFF
J gene: TRBJ2-3; D gene: TRBD2; V gene: TRBV3-1; clone size: many; CDR3 DNA: TGTGCCAGCAGCCAAGATAGACTAGCGGGAGTCACAGATACGCAGTATTTT; CDR3 protein: CASSQDRLAGVTDTQYF
J gene: TRBJ1-2; D gene: TRBD1; V gene: TRBV2; clone size: many; CDR3 DNA: TGTGCCAGCAGTGCCTTGACAGGGGGCAGCTATGGCTACACCTTC; CDR3 protein: CASSALTGGSYGYTF
J gene: TRBJ2-1; D gene: .; V gene: TRBV12-3/TRBV12-4; clone size: many; CDR3 DNA: TGTGCCAGCAGTTTTCGGGGAGAGCAGTTCTTC; CDR3 protein: CASSFRGEQFF
J gene: TRBJ2-1; D gene: .; V gene: TRBV30; clone size: many; CDR3 DNA: TGTGCCTGGAGTGTAGGGAGCTCCTACAATGAGCAGTTCTTC; CDR3 protein: CAWSVGSSYNEQFF
J gene: TRBJ1-2; D gene: .; V gene: TRBV28; clone size: .; CDR3 DNA: TGTGCCAGCAGGACCGGGACCGGAGGCAGTGGCTACACCTTC; CDR3 protein: CASRTGTGGSGYTF
J gene: TRBJ1-2; D gene: .; V gene: TRBV12-3/TRBV12-4; clone size: .; CDR3 DNA: TGTGCCAGCAGTTTAGCGAAGGAAGGCTACACCTTC; CDR3 protein: CASSLAKEGYTF
J gene: TRBJ2-1; D gene: TRBD1; V gene: TRBV6-2/TRBV6-3; clone size: many; CDR3 DNA: TGTGCCAGCAGGACGACAGGGGGCTCGGGGTACAATGAGCAGTTCTTC; CDR3 protein: CASRTTGGSGYNEQFF
J gene: TRBJ1-2; D gene: .; V gene: TRBV11-2; clone size: many; CDR3 DNA: TGTGCCAGCAGCGAAAGAGGCCATGGCTACACCTTC; CDR3 protein: CASSERGHGYTF
J gene: TRBJ2-1; D gene: .; V gene: TRBV24-1; clone size: few; CDR3 DNA: TGTGCCACCAGTGCCCCCCAGGGCGCGGGCCCGGGTGAGCAGTTCTTC; CDR3 protein: CATSAPQGAGPGEQFF
J gene: TRBJ1-6; D gene: .; V gene: TRBV3-1; clone size: many; CDR3 DNA: TGTGCCAGCAGCCAAGTACAGGGCTCGAATTCACCCCTCCACTTT; CDR3 protein: CASSQVQGSNSPLHF
J gene: TRBJ2-5; D gene: .; V gene: TRBV6-1; clone size: many; CDR3 DNA: TGTGCCAGCAGTCCCTCAGGGGGGGACACCCCCGAGCACCAGTACTTC; CDR3 protein: CASSPSGGDTPEHQYF
J gene: TRBJ2-1; D gene: TRBD2; V gene: TRBV12-3/TRBV12-4; clone size: few; CDR3 DNA: TGTGCCAGCAGTCCACTAGCGGGGGACAATGAGCAGTTCTTC; CDR3 protein: CASSPLAGDNEQFF
J gene: TRBJ2-2; D gene: .; V gene: TRBV20-1; clone size: many; CDR3 DNA: TGCAGTGCTAGAGTAGGTTCGAACACCGGGGAGCTGTTTTTT; CDR3 protein: CSARVGSNTGELFF
J gene: TRBJ2-1; D gene: .; V gene: TRBV6-1; clone size: .; CDR3 DNA: TGTGCCAGCAGCTTGATAGAAGTTTACAATGAGCAGTTCTTC; CDR3 protein: CASSLIEVYNEQFF
J gene: TRBJ1-4; D gene: .; V gene: TRBV7-9; clone size: many; CDR3 DNA: TGTGCCAGCAGCTTAGAAGGGGATTTTGGAAAACTGTTTTTT; CDR3 protein: CASSLEGDFGKLFF
J gene: TRBJ1-5; D gene: .; V gene: TRBV6-1; clone size: many; CDR3 DNA: TGTGCCAGCAGTGGACTTAATCAGCCCCAGCATTTT; CDR3 protein: CASSGLNQPQHF
J gene: TRBJ1-5; D gene: .; V gene: TRBV10-3; clone size: few; CDR3 DNA: TGTGCCATCAGTGACCCCGGGGGGTACAATCAGCCCCAGCATTTT; CDR3 protein: CAISDPGGYNQPQHF
J gene: TRBJ2-3; D gene: TRBD1; V gene: TRBV12-3/TRBV12-4; clone size: many; CDR3 DNA: TGTGCCAGCAGCCGGGACAGGGAAGATACGCAGTATTTT; CDR3 protein: CASSRDREDTQYF
J gene: TRBJ1-5; D gene: .; V gene: TRBV20-1; clone size: many; CDR3 DNA: TGCAGTGCTAGAGATGACAGCAATCAGCCCCAGCATTTT; CDR3 protein: CSARDDSNQPQHF
J gene: TRBJ1-1; D gene: .; V gene: TRBV6-5; clone size: .; CDR3 DNA: TGTGCCAGCAGTCACGGGGGGAACACTGAAGCTTCCTTT; CDR3 protein: CASSHGGNTEASF
J gene: TRBJ2-2; D gene: .; V gene: TRBV19; clone size: many; CDR3 DNA: TGTGCCAGTACCGAGGCAGGACAAAACACCGGGGAGCTGTTTTTT; CDR3 protein: CASTEAGQNTGELFF
J gene: TRBJ2-1; D gene: TRBD2; V gene: TRBV19; clone size: few; CDR3 DNA: TGTGCCAGTAGATTGGTAGCGGGAGTCAATGAGCAGTTCTTC; CDR3 protein: CASRLVAGVNEQFF
J gene: TRBJ2-1; D gene: TRBD2; V gene: TRBV7-8; clone size: many; CDR3 DNA: TGTGCCAGCAGCTTATTCGGGGGGGCCAAGTTCTTC; CDR3 protein: CASSLFGGAKFF
J gene: TRBJ2-7; D gene: TRBD1; V gene: TRBV7-9; clone size: many; CDR3 DNA: TGTGCCAGCAGCCCTTCCGGGACAGGGAACTACGAGCAGTACTTC; CDR3 protein: CASSPSGTGNYEQYF
J gene: TRBJ2-7; D gene: .; V gene: TRBV11-1; clone size: .; CDR3 DNA: TGTGCCAGCAGCCCCGGACGGATCTACGAGCAGTACTTC; CDR3 protein: CASSPGRIYEQYF
J gene: TRBJ1-2; D gene: .; V gene: TRBV6-1; clone size: many; CDR3 DNA: TGTGCCAGCAGTTCCGGCCCCAGCGGCACTTATGGCTACACCTTC; CDR3 protein: CASSSGPSGTYGYTF
J gene: TRBJ2-1; D gene: .; V gene: TRBV12-3/TRBV12-4; clone size: many; CDR3 DNA: TGTGCCAGCAGACGGACGGGGGAAGTAACCTACAATGAGCAGTTCTTC; CDR3 protein: CASRRTGEVTYNEQFF
J gene: TRBJ2-7; D gene: TRBD1; V gene: TRBV27; clone size: .; CDR3 DNA: TGTGCCAGCAGTTTGACAGGGTCGAGCTCCTACGAGCAGTACTTC; CDR3 protein: CASSLTGSSSYEQYF
J gene: TRBJ2-1; D gene: TRBD1; V gene: TRBV19; clone size: .; CDR3 DNA: TGTGGCAGTAGTACCTACAGGGGCAATGAGCAGTTCTTC; CDR3 protein: CGSSTYRGNEQFF
J gene: TRBJ2-2; D gene: .; V gene: TRBV29-1; clone size: many; CDR3 DNA: TGCAGCGCCCTGGGGGAACGAGCGAACACCGGGGAGCTGTTTTTT; CDR3 protein: CSALGERANTGELFF
J gene: TRBJ1-1; D gene: .; V gene: TRBV6-1; clone size: .; CDR3 DNA: TGTGCCAGCAGTCCAGGGGAGGGAGTAACGGACACTGAAGCTTTCTTT; CDR3 protein: CASSPGEGVTDTEAFF
J gene: TRBJ2-7; D gene: .; V gene: TRBV5-4; clone size: .; CDR3 DNA: TGTGCCAGCAGCTTGTGGACCCAACGGGAGCAGTACTTC; CDR3 protein: CASSLWTQREQYF
J gene: TRBJ2-5; D gene: .; V gene: TRBV5-1; clone size: many; CDR3 DNA: TGCGCCAGCAGCCCGGCGGGACAAACACAAGAGACCCAGTACTTC; CDR3 protein: CASSPAGQTQETQYF
J gene: TRBJ2-2; D gene: TRBD1; V gene: TRBV6-1; clone size: many; CDR3 DNA: TGTGCCGCCAGTCAGGGGGCTGAAACCGGGGAGCTGTTTTTT; CDR3 protein: CAASQGAETGELFF
J gene: TRBJ1-6; D gene: .; V gene: TRBV20-1; clone size: .; CDR3 DNA: TGCAGTGCTAGAGTGCAGGGTTATTCACCCCTCCACTTT; CDR3 protein: CSARVQGYSPLHF
J gene: TRBJ2-7; D gene: .; V gene: TRBV7-9; clone size: .; CDR3 DNA: TGTGCCAGCTCCGACAGTCACCCTTCCCGGGCCTACGAGCAGTACTTC; CDR3 protein: CASSDSHPSRAYEQYF
J gene: TRBJ2-1; D gene: .; V gene: TRBV27; clone size: many; CDR3 DNA: TGTGCCAGCTCAACCCGCCAGGGGGGCAACTACAATGAGCAGTTCTTC; CDR3 protein: CASSTRQGGNYNEQFF
J gene: TRBJ1-4; D gene: .; V gene: TRBV20-1; clone size: .; CDR3 DNA: TGCAGTGCTTCCCCCTCCGGGGGGGTGGGCGAAAAACTGTTTTTT; CDR3 protein: CSASPSGGVGEKLFF
J gene: TRBJ1-5; D gene: .; V gene: TRBV20-1; clone size: many; CDR3 DNA: TGCAGTGCTAGAGGGGGGGGAGGTTCAGCCCAGCATTTT; CDR3 protein: CSARGGGGSAQHF
J gene: TRBJ1-3; D gene: TRBD1; V gene: TRBV28; clone size: many; CDR3 DNA: TGTGCCAGCAGCGGCGACAGGGCTGGAAACACCATATATTTT; CDR3 protein: CASSGDRAGNTIYF
J gene: TRBJ1-1; D gene: .; V gene: TRBV6-5; clone size: .; CDR3 DNA: TGTGCCAGCAGTTACGAGGCGGACTACTTGAACACTGAAGCTTTCTTT; CDR3 protein: CASSYEADYLNTEAFF
J gene: TRBJ2-5; D gene: TRBD1; V gene: TRBV18; clone size: many; CDR3 DNA: TGTGCCAGCTCACCTGGACAGGGGGTAAGAGAGACCCAGTACTTC; CDR3 protein: CASSPGQGVRETQYF
J gene: TRBJ2-7; D gene: .; V gene: TRBV29-1; clone size: many; CDR3 DNA: TGCAGCGTTGTTAAGGCAGGATTTTACGAGCAGTACTTC; CDR3 protein: CSVVKAGFYEQYF
J gene: TRBJ2-1; D gene: TRBD2; V gene: TRBV20-1; clone size: many; CDR3 DNA: TGCAGTGCTAGAGCTAGCGGGAGGTCCTACAATGAGCAGTTCTTC; CDR3 protein: CSARASGRSYNEQFF
J gene: TRBJ2-3; D gene: TRBD2; V gene: TRBV2; clone size: many; CDR3 DNA: TGTGCCAGCAGTGGGGGGACTACCTCGTCTGTGTTAGTGCAGTATTTT; CDR3 protein: CASSGGTTSSVLVQYF